This T cell receptor (beta chain) was documented in a study of blood T cell repertoires in COVID-19. Overall study: T cells, B-cell-depleted T cells, or PBMCs provided the cDNA or gDNA that served as material.

With 6 bases removed from V and 4 bases from J, the gap between germline ends came to 15 bases. CDR3 size: 15 residues. Germline V lookup: CDR1 SGHTA, CDR2 FQGTGA. The assay was immunoSEQ multiplex PCR, and TCRdb's table has in-frame clones only and misses some. The table shows about 370,000 clones, with roughly 90% occurring only once. Sequencing was done on a sample of PBMCs or T cells enriched from blood (not recorded which). The chain is built from TRBV7-3 and TRBJ2-2; possible D gene TRBD1, 6 bases. This TCR was sampled from a woman under 40 who had recovered from COVID-19. The DNA for the CDR3 is TGTGCCAGCAGTTATGATACAGGGTTCACCGGGGAGCTGTTTTTT. Protein product: CASSYDTGFTGELFF.